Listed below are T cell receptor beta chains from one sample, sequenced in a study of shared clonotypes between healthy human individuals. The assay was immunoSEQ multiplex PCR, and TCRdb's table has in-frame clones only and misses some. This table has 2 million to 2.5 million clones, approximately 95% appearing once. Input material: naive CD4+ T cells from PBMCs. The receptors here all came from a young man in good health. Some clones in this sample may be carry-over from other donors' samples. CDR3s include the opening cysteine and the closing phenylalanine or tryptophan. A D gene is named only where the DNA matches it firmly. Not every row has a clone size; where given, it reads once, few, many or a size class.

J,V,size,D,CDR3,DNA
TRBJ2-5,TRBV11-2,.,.,CASSHSWGDETQYF,TGTGCCAGCAGTCACAGTTGGGGAGACGAGACCCAGTACTTC
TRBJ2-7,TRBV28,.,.,CASRDGGTPYEQYF,TGTGCCAGCAGGGACGGCGGTACCCCTTACGAGCAGTACTTC
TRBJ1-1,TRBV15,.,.,CATSRGANTEAFF,TGTGCCACCAGCAGGGGCGCGAACACTGAAGCTTTCTTT
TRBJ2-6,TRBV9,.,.,CASSVEQGKVLSGANVLTF,TGTGCCAGCAGCGTAGAACAGGGTAAAGTTCTTTCAGGGGCCAACGTCCTGACTTTC
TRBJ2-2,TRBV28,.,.,CASSSYKLGIRELFF,TGTGCCAGCAGTTCATATAAACTAGGTATCCGGGAGCTGTTTTTT
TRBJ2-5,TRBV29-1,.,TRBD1,CSVETGLETQYF,TGCAGCGTTGAGACAGGGTTAGAGACCCAGTACTTC
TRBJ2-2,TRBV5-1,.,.,CASGGVLNTGELFF,TGCGCCAGCGGCGGGGTCCTGAACACCGGGGAGCTGTTTTTT
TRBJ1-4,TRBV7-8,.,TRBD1,CASSLALQGLNEKLFF,TGTGCCAGCAGCTTAGCCTTACAGGGGCTTAATGAAAAACTGTTTTTT
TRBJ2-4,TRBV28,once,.,CASSLPIGGRAKNIQYF,TGTGCCAGCAGCCTACCGATCGGGGGAAGGGCCAAAAACATTCAGTACTTC
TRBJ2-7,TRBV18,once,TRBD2,CASSSPSGYEQYF,TGTGCCAGCTCATCCCCTAGCGGCTACGAGCAGTACTTC
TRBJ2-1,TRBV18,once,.,CASSLSGPTNNEQFF,TGTGCCAGCTCACTATCGGGACCCACTAACAATGAGCAGTTCTTC
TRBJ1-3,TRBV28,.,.,CASSTGISGNTIYF,TGTGCCAGCAGCACAGGGATTTCTGGAAACACCATATATTTT
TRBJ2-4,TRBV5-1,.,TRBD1,CASSLDRQGIAKNIQYF,TGCGCCAGCAGCTTGGATAGACAGGGTATAGCCAAAAACATTCAGTACTTC
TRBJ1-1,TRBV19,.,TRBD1,CASRDRVGTEAFF,TGTGCCAGTAGGGACAGGGTGGGCACTGAAGCTTTCTTT
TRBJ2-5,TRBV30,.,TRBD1,CAWTPGTGEETQYF,TGTGCCTGGACTCCCGGGACAGGGGAGGAGACCCAGTACTTC
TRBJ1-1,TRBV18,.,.,CASSPLGGTEAFF,TGTGCCAGCTCACCACTGGGGGGGACTGAAGCTTTCTTT
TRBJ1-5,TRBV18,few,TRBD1,CASSPGTGYNQPQHF,TGTGCCAGCTCACCAGGGACAGGTTACAATCAGCCCCAGCATTTT